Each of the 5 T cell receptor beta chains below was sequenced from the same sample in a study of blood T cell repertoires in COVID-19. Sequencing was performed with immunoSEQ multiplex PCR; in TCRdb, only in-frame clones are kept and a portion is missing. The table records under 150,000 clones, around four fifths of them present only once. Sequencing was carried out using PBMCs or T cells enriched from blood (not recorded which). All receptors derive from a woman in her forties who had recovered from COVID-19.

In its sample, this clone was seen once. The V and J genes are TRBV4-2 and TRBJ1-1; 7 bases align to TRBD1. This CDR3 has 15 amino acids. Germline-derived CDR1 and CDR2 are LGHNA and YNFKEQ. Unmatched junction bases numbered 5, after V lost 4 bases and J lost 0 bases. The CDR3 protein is CASSLEDRLNTEAFF. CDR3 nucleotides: TGTGCCAGCAGCCTTGAGGACAGGCTGAACACTGAAGCTTTCTTT.

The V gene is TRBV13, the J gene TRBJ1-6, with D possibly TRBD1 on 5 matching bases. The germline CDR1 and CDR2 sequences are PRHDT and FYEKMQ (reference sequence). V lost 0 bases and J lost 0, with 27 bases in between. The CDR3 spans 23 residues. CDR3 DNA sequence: TGTGCCAGCAGCTTAGGTCCGAACAGGCACGAGAAAGGACCGAGCTCCTATAATTCACCCCTCCACTTT. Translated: CASSLGPNRHEKGPSSYNSPLHF.

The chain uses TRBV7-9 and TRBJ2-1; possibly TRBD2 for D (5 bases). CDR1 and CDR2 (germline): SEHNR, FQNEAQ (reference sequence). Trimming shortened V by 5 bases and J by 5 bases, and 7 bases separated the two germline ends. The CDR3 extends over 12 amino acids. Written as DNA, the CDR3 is TGTGCCAGCAGCCAGAGGGACAATGAGCAGTTCTTC. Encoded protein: CASSQRDNEQFF.

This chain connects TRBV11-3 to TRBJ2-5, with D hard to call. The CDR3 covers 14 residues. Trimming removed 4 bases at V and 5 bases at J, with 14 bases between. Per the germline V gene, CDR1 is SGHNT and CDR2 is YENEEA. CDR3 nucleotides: TGTGCCAGCAGCTCCCGACTGGCCCCTGAGACCCAGTACTTC. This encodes CASSSRLAPETQYF.

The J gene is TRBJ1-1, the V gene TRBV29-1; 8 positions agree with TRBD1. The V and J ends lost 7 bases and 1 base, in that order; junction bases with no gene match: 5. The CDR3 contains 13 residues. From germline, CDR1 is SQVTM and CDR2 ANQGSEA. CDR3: CSAIDRGNTEAFF. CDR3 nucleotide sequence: TGCAGCGCTATCGACAGGGGGAACACTGAAGCTTTCTTT.